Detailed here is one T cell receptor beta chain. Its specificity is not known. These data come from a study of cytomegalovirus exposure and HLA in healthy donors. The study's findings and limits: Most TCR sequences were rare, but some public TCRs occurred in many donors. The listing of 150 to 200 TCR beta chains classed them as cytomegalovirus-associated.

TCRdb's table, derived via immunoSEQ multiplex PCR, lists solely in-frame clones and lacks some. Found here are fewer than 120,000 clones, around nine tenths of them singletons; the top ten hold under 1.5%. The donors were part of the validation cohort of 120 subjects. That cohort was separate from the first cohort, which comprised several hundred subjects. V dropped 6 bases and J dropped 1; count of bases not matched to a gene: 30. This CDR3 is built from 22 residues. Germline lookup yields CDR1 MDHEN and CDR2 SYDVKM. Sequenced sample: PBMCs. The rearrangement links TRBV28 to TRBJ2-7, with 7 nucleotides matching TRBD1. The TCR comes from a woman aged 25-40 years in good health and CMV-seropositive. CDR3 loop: CASSPPPLHRDSTRIPSYEQYF. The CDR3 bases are TGTGCCAGCAGCCCCCCCCCATTGCACCGGGACAGTACACGGATCCCTTCCTACGAGCAGTACTTC. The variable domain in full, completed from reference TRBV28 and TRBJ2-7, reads DVKVTQSSRYLVKRTGEKVFLECVQDMDHENMFWYRQDPGLGLRLIYFSYDVKMKEKGDIPEGYSVSREKKERFSLILESASTNQTSMYLCASSPPPLHRDSTRIPSYEQYFGPGTRLTVT.